These 7 T cell receptor beta chains share one sample of origin, sequenced in a study of blood T cell repertoires in COVID-19. TCRdb's copy holds only in-frame clones and misses some; the assay was immunoSEQ multiplex PCR. The sample consists of approximately 230,000 clones, 75% to 90% of them appearing once. The sample taken for sequencing was peripheral blood. The receptors were sampled from a man aged 25-40 years who had recovered from COVID-19.

V and J are TRBV18 and TRBJ1-2, with TRBD1 identical over 9 bases. From germline, CDR1 is KGHSH and CDR2 LQKENI. J gave up 6 bases and V 2 bases, and 4 bases lay outside the gene matches. This CDR3 spans 14 amino acids. The CDR3 region is CASSPGTGSNGYTF. Written as DNA, the CDR3 is TGTGCCAGCTCACCAGGGACAGGGAGTAATGGCTACACCTTC.

The chain couples TRBV7-2 to TRBJ1-5, with D possibly being TRBD1 (6 bases). The V end lost 5 bases, the J end lost 0 bases, and 11 bases lay between the germline ends. Germline CDR1 and CDR2: SGHTA and FQGNSA. The CDR3 contains 15 residues. CDR3 DNA sequence: TGTGCCAGCAGCGAAACAGGGATTAGCAATCAGCCCCAGCATTTT. Amino acids: CASSETGISNQPQHF.

This chain uses TRBV27 with TRBJ2-2, with 8 bases identical to TRBD2. With V trimmed by 4 bases and J by 1 base, 5 bases remained unmatched. Germline values: CDR1 MNHEY, CDR2 SMNVEV (reference sequence). The CDR3 is made up of 16 amino acids. CDR3 DNA: TGTGCCAGCAGTTCGGGACTAGGCTTGAACACCGGGGAGCTGTTTTTT. Protein sequence: CASSSGLGLNTGELFF.

The chain links TRBV5-4 to TRBJ1-1; D is unresolved. V shed 2 bases and J shed 0 bases, with 8 bases lying between them. The CDR3 has 14 residues. Germline values: CDR1 SGHNT, CDR2 YYREEE (reference sequence). CDR3 sequence (DNA): TGTGCCAGCAGCTTCGCTGGCCTGAACACTGAAGCTTTCTTT. Protein sequence: CASSFAGLNTEAFF.

In this sample, this clone turned up many times. The chain recombines TRBV6-4 with TRBJ2-3; 12 bases are a match to TRBD2. Per germline, CDR1 MRHNA and CDR2 SNTAGT. The J segment lost 4 bases and the V segment lost 5 bases, leaving 7 bases of the junction unmatched. The CDR3 runs to 16 residues. The CDR3 is CASSLEGTSGPDTQYF. DNA of the CDR3: TGTGCCAGCAGTTTAGAGGGGACTAGCGGGCCAGATACGCAGTATTTT.

V and J are TRBV29-1 and TRBJ1-1; 9 bases line up with TRBD1. The length of the CDR3 is 13 residues. Germline CDR1 and CDR2: SQVTM and ANQGSEA. The V segment lost 4 bases and the J segment 5 bases; nucleotides outside the gene matches: 5. This chain's CDR3 is CSVATGGGTEAFF. The CDR3 DNA sequence: TGCAGCGTTGCCACAGGGGGCGGGACTGAAGCTTTCTTT.

This chain uses TRBV4-1 with TRBJ2-1, with 14 bases identical to TRBD2. Germline V gives CDR1 MGHRA, CDR2 YSYEKL. With V trimmed by 0 bases and J by 7 bases, 2 bases remained unmatched. CDR3 length: 16 residues. CDR3 amino acids: CASSQERLAGGNEQFF. The DNA for the CDR3 is TGCGCCAGCAGCCAAGAAAGACTAGCGGGGGGGAATGAGCAGTTCTTC.